The 32 T cell receptor beta chains given below trace back to one sample, sequenced in a study of T cell responses to AZD1222 COVID-19 vaccine (dated by TCRdb to about 2021). This sample's time point label indicates: about 28 days (+/-7) after the second vaccine dose. The library came from the immunoSEQ multiplex PCR assay. This is the immuneACCESS table as TCRdb keeps it, with only in-frame sequences that have V and J called. A part of the clones is gone; compared with another copy, unresolved V genes explain less than half, and the rest is unexplained. For this sample the table gives 150,000 to 200,000 clones, of which around 92% were detected only once. 1.3% of the sample lies in the top ten. Here the sequenced sample was peripheral blood, taken 28 days after the second AZD1222 dose. The source is an adult who received the AZD1222 COVID-19 vaccine.

This sequence joins TRBV5-1 and TRBJ2-2; tentatively, D is TRBD1 or TRBD2 (5 bases each). The length of the CDR3 is 12 residues. The germline CDR1 and CDR2 sequences are SGHRS and YFSETQ. The ends were cut back, 7 bases at V and 4 bases at J, with 8 bases in the middle. As DNA, the CDR3 is TGCGCCAGCGAGGGGCCCACCGGGGAGCTGTTTTTT. The encoded protein is CASEGPTGELFF.

The chain links TRBV4-2 to TRBJ2-7; 7 nucleotides agree with TRBD2. Germline CDR1 LGHNA, CDR2 YNFKEQ. The CDR3 is 16 residues long. Unmatched junction bases numbered 6, after V lost 1 base and J lost 0 bases. The CDR3 protein is CASSQALSSGSYEQYF. The CDR3 nucleotides read TGTGCCAGCAGCCAAGCTCTGTCTAGCGGCTCCTACGAGCAGTACTTC.

The V call is TRBV7-2, the J call TRBJ1-2; D is uncertain. V dropped 1 base and J dropped 6 bases, with 12 bases sitting between them. There are 14 residues in the CDR3. CDR1 is SGHTA, CDR2 FQGNSA, per germline. The CDR3 sequence is CASSLDGPPHGYTF. As DNA, the CDR3 is TGTGCCAGCAGCTTAGACGGGCCACCACATGGCTACACCTTC.

The V call is TRBV10-1, the J call TRBJ1-1; D remains ambiguous. The CDR3 is made up of 14 amino acids. Germline V gene data show CDR1 as WNHNN and CDR2 as SYGVQD (reference sequence). V was shortened by 2 bases and J by 2 bases, with 9 bases between the two germline ends. In DNA, the CDR3 is TGCGCCAGCAGTGAGATCCGGGAAAACACTGAAGCTTTCTTT. Encoded protein: CASSEIRENTEAFF.

The rearrangement links TRBV7-9 to TRBJ1-1; 7 positions match TRBD1. The CDR3 contains 13 residues. Germline trimming cut 5 bases from V and 9 bases from J; bases unmatched to any gene: 9. The V gene's germline CDR1 is SEHNR and CDR2 FQNEAQ (reference sequence). CDR3 loop: CASSPGTEAQAFF. In DNA form, the CDR3 reads TGTGCCAGCAGCCCGGGGACAGAGGCCCAAGCTTTCTTT.

The V call is TRBV18, the J call TRBJ2-1; 8 positions match TRBD1. The CDR3 extends over 14 amino acids. Germline loops: CDR1 KGHSH, CDR2 LQKENI. The trim removed 6 bases at V and 7 bases at J, leaving 8 bases unmatched. CDR3 in amino acids: CASSPPGGRNEQFF. Written as DNA, the CDR3 is TGTGCCAGCTCCCCCCCAGGGGGCAGGAATGAGCAGTTCTTC. The whole variable domain, filled in from reference TRBV18 and TRBJ2-1, reads NAGVMQNPRHLVRRRGQEARLRCSPMKGHSHVYWYRQLPEEGLKFMVYLQKENIIDESGMPKERFSAEFPKEGPSILRIQQVVRGDSAAYFCASSPPGGRNEQFFGPGTRLTVL.

In its sample, this clone was seen a few times. The J gene is TRBJ1-5, the V gene TRBV4-2; D not certain. V was cut by 0 bases and J by 4 bases, with 13 bases left in between. The CDR3 loop spans 16 amino acids. In germline, CDR1 is LGHNA, CDR2 YNFKEQ. The CDR3 sequence: CASSQDTSTANQPQHF. The CDR3, as DNA: TGTGCCAGCAGCCAAGATACTTCGACGGCAAATCAGCCCCAGCATTTT.

The V gene is TRBV12-3 or TRBV12-4, the J gene TRBJ2-4; no reliable D call. This CDR3 comprises 11 residues. V was trimmed by 0 bases and J by 11 bases, leaving 5 bases between them. The CDR3 is CASSLAQVQYF. The CDR3 DNA reads as TGTGCCAGCAGTTTAGCGCAGGTTCAGTACTTC.

This sequence joins TRBV28 and TRBJ1-3; D call uncertain. CDR3 length: 15 residues. V dropped 5 bases and J dropped 3 bases, with 14 bases sitting between them. CDR1 is MDHEN and CDR2 is SYDVKM in the germline V gene. The CDR3 protein is CASSPERTGGNTIYF. DNA of the CDR3: TGTGCCAGCAGTCCAGAAAGGACGGGTGGAAACACCATATATTTT.

The chain links TRBV11-2 to TRBJ1-1, with D perhaps TRBD1 (5 bases). The V gene's germline CDR1 is SGHAT and CDR2 FQNNGV. This CDR3 comprises 15 residues. V lost 3 bases to trimming and J lost 1 base, with 12 bases between them. CDR3 residues: CASSFFGGGNTEAFF. The CDR3 DNA is TGTGCCAGCAGCTTTTTCGGGGGAGGGAACACTGAAGCTTTCTTT. The full variable domain, rest sourced from reference TRBV11-2 and TRBJ1-1, is EAGVAQSPRYKIIEKRQSVAFWCNPISGHATLYWYQQILGQGPKLLIQFQNNGVVDDSQLPKDRFSAERLKGVDSTLKIQPAKLEDSAVYLCASSFFGGGNTEAFFGQGTRLTVV.

This chain uses TRBV5-1 with TRBJ2-4, with TRBD2 identical over 12 bases. The CDR3 is 15 residues long. Germline V lookup: CDR1 SGHRS, CDR2 YFSETQ. The trim removed 4 bases at V and 10 bases at J, leaving 9 bases unmatched. Here the CDR3 reads CASSELAGGPPIQYF. DNA for the CDR3: TGCGCCAGCAGCGAACTAGCGGGGGGCCCACCGATTCAGTACTTC.

V gene TRBV7-9 combines with J gene TRBJ2-1, with D tentatively TRBD1 (6 bases). From germline, CDR1 is SEHNR and CDR2 FQNEAQ (reference sequence). The CDR3 length is 15 residues. Trimming shortened V by 1 base and J by 7 bases, and 14 bases separated the two germline ends. In DNA, the CDR3 is TGTGCCAGCAGCTTAGGAGGGGGAAGGTGGAATGAGCAGTTCTTC. As protein: CASSLGGGRWNEQFF.

The chain employs TRBV11-2 and TRBJ1-1; 7 bases are shared with TRBD1. V gave up 5 bases and J gave up 0 bases; unmatched junction bases: 3. Germline V lookup: CDR1 SGHAT, CDR2 FQNNGV. The CDR3 extends over 14 amino acids. The CDR3 region is CASSVGQVNTEAFF. In DNA form, the CDR3 reads TGTGCCAGCAGCGTCGGACAGGTGAACACTGAAGCTTTCTTT.

This clone was found once. The chain recombines TRBV10-3 with TRBJ1-6; 9 bases align to TRBD1. V trimming: 9 bases; J trimming: 2 bases; junction bases outside the gene matches: 11. CDR3 length equals 17 residues. Germline loops: CDR1 ENHRY, CDR2 SYGVKD. The CDR3 DNA follows: TGTGCCATTCAAGGACAGGGGTCAAAGGCCTATAATTCACCCCTCCACTTT. Translated, it gives CAIQGQGSKAYNSPLHF.

This rearrangement joins TRBV18 to TRBJ1-1; TRBD1 agrees at 7 bases. The V segment lost 3 bases and the J segment 4 bases; nucleotides outside the gene matches: 5. This CDR3 contains 14 residues. The V gene's germline CDR1 is KGHSH and CDR2 LQKENI. DNA of the CDR3: TGTGCCAGCTCACCCAGGGGGTCGGTCACTGAAGCTTTCTTT. It specifies CASSPRGSVTEAFF.

The rearrangement joins TRBV2 to TRBJ2-3, with a weak D call TRBD2 (6 bases). CDR1 and CDR2 from the germline V gene are SNHLY and FYNNEI. This CDR3 contains 12 residues. V lost 7 bases to trimming and J lost 5 bases, with 10 bases between them. This chain's CDR3 is CASMWGVDTQYF. The CDR3 DNA is TGTGCCAGCATGTGGGGGGTAGATACGCAGTATTTT.

CDR3 DNA sequence: TGCAGCGCACAGTCGAGGGGGTACACTGAAGCTTTCTTT. Translated: CSAQSRGYTEAFF. The chain uses TRBV29-1 and TRBJ1-1, with a weak D call TRBD1 (6 bases). The CDR3 has 13 residues. The V and J ends lost 7 bases and 3 bases respectively, with 15 bases between them. Germline V gene lookup returns CDR1 SQVTM and CDR2 ANQGSEA.

The chain links TRBV7-3 to TRBJ2-1; possibly TRBD2 for D (6 bases). From germline, CDR1 is SGHTA and CDR2 FQGTGA. V shed 5 bases and J shed 4 bases, with 9 bases lying between them. This CDR3 region has 13 residues. Here the CDR3 reads CASSGTQYNEQFF. For the CDR3, the DNA is TGTGCCAGCAGCGGGACTCAATACAATGAGCAGTTCTTC. Complete variable domain (other parts from reference TRBV7-3 and TRBJ2-1): GAGVSQTPSNKVTEKGKYVELRCDPISGHTALYWYRQSLGQGPEFLIYFQGTGAADDSGLPNDRFFAVRPEGSVSTLKIQRTERGDSAVYLCASSGTQYNEQFFGPGTRLTVL.

V usage is TRBV19 and J usage is TRBJ2-7; D could derive from TRBD1 or TRBD2 (5 bases each). Germline loops: CDR1 LNHDA, CDR2 SQIVND (reference sequence). This CDR3 contains 16 residues. V was clipped by 9 bases and J by 4 bases, with 25 bases between them. The CDR3 sequence: CARKGFRDPQGYEQYF. The DNA of the CDR3 is TGTGCCAGGAAGGGATTTCGGGACCCTCAGGGTTACGAGCAGTACTTC. Together with reference TRBV19 and TRBJ2-7, the CDR3 gives the full variable domain: DGGITQSPKYLFRKEGQNVTLSCEQNLNHDAMYWYRQDPGQGLRLIYYSQIVNDFQKGDIAEGYSVSREKKESFPLTVTSAQKNPTAFYLCARKGFRDPQGYEQYFGPGTRLTVT.

In its sample, this clone was seen once. The chain joins TRBV5-4 to TRBJ1-1; D perhaps matches TRBD1 (6 bases). The CDR3 has 14 residues. The V end lost 4 bases, the J end lost 1 base, and 11 bases lay between the germline ends. Germline V CDR1 and CDR2: SGHNT, YYREEE (reference sequence). The DNA for the CDR3 is TGTGCCAGCAGCGAGACAGGTGAGAACACTGAAGCTTTCTTT. It encodes CASSETGENTEAFF.

The CDR3 loop reads CASSFSNHYEQYF. CDR3 nucleotide sequence: TGTGCCAGCAGTTTTTCCAATCACTACGAGCAGTACTTC. This chain connects TRBV28 to TRBJ2-7; unclear D gene. The ends were cut back, 3 bases at V and 3 bases at J, with 9 bases in the middle. Germline CDR1 and CDR2: MDHEN and SYDVKM. The CDR3 spans 13 residues.

The rearrangement joins TRBV4-1 to TRBJ1-1; TRBD1 aligns across 7 bases. Trimming at V came to 1 base and at J to 0 bases, leaving 2 bases not matched to a gene. Germline V gene sequence: CDR1 MGHRA, CDR2 YSYEKL. The CDR3 runs to 15 residues. The CDR3 DNA follows: TGCGCCAGCAGCCAAGTTAGGGGGCTGAACACTGAAGCTTTCTTT. Its protein is CASSQVRGLNTEAFF.

The chain has TRBV7-2 and TRBJ1-5, with D uncertain. Germline V gives CDR1 SGHTA, CDR2 FQGNSA. This CDR3 has 14 amino acids. The V end was cut by 1 base, the J end by 3 bases, with 7 bases between. The CDR3 bases are TGTGCCAGCAGCTTAGTCGGGGACAATCAGCCCCAGCATTTT. It is translated as CASSLVGDNQPQHF.

The CDR3 DNA is TGTGCCAGCAGCCAATGGGGGGTTACGCAGTATTTT. Protein product: CASSQWGVTQYF. This chain connects TRBV7-9 to TRBJ2-3; D is possibly TRBD2 (6 bases). The CDR3 runs to 12 residues. Looked up from germline, CDR1 is SEHNR and CDR2 is FQNEAQ (reference sequence). Deletions cut 5 bases from V and 8 bases from J, with 11 bases between.

This chain joins TRBV12-3 or TRBV12-4 and TRBJ1-2, with D tentatively TRBD1 (5 bases). The CDR3 extends over 13 amino acids. The V gene lost 3 bases and the J gene lost 6 bases, with 11 bases spanning the gap. The CDR3 loop is CASSFTGGDGYTF. The CDR3 coding sequence is TGTGCCAGCAGTTTCACGGGAGGGGATGGCTACACCTTC.

V gene TRBV6-8 combines with J gene TRBJ1-5; no firm D call. Germline CDR1 and CDR2: MNHGY and SAAAGT. V was clipped by 6 bases and J by 6 bases, with 24 bases between them. The CDR3 sequence is 17 residues long. The CDR3 protein is CASSHRWGGDDSQPQHF. For the CDR3, the DNA is TGTGCCAGCAGCCACCGATGGGGTGGGGATGATTCTCAGCCCCAGCATTTT.

The chain has TRBV3-1 (or the pseudogene TRBV3-2) and TRBJ1-1; TRBD1 agrees at 8 bases. The CDR3 covers 20 residues. V lost 2 bases, J lost 2 bases, and 19 bases stayed unmatched. Germline CDR1 is LGHDT and CDR2 is YNNKEL (reference sequence). Written as DNA, the CDR3 is TGTGCCAGCAGCCAATCCAAGGCGACGGGACAGGCGATTCCTAACACTGAAGCTTTCTTT. This encodes CASSQSKATGQAIPNTEAFF.

The gene calls are TRBV2 and TRBJ2-5; D unclear. The CDR3 extends over 14 amino acids. The ends were cut back, 6 bases at V and 3 bases at J, with 14 bases in the middle. Per the germline V gene, CDR1 is SNHLY and CDR2 is FYNNEI. In DNA form, the CDR3 reads TGTGCCAGCAGGGAACAGAGAAACAAAGAGACCCAGTACTTC. Amino acid sequence: CASREQRNKETQYF.

V gene TRBV15 combines with J gene TRBJ2-7; no reliable D call. This CDR3 is built from 15 residues. Germline assignment: CDR1 LNHNV and CDR2 YYDKDF (reference sequence). V shed 1 base and J shed 0 bases, with 10 bases lying between them. The CDR3 nucleotides are TGTGCCACCAGCAGAGGTACCTGGGGCTCCTACGAGCAGTACTTC. Encoded protein: CATSRGTWGSYEQYF.

The genes are TRBV7-8 and TRBJ1-5; D is uncertain. Trimming shortened V by 5 bases and J by 0 bases, and 11 bases separated the two germline ends. The germline gives CDR1 SGHVS, CDR2 FQNEAQ. The CDR3 length is 15 residues. CDR3 nucleotides: TGTGCCAGCAGCGTCGGAGTAAATAGCAATCAGCCCCAGCATTTT. It encodes CASSVGVNSNQPQHF.

This clone was found a few times. The chain is built from TRBV30 and TRBJ1-4; perhaps TRBD1 as D (5 bases). The CDR3 loop spans 14 amino acids. In germline, CDR1 is GTSNPN, CDR2 SVGIG (reference sequence). V shed 3 bases and J shed 0 bases, with 8 bases lying between them. CDR3 DNA: TGTGCCTGGAGGACAGAACCAACTAATGAAAAACTGTTTTTT. Its translation: CAWRTEPTNEKLFF.

The rearrangement links TRBV7-2 to TRBJ2-2; 7 bases match TRBD1. Looked up from germline, CDR1 is SGHTA and CDR2 is FQGNSA. The CDR3 is 18 amino acids. Losses at the gene ends were 1 base for V and 3 bases for J; bases not matched to a gene: 11. This CDR3 reads CASSLGSRRGQDTGELFF. The CDR3 DNA sequence: TGTGCCAGCAGCTTAGGGTCTAGAAGGGGGCAAGACACCGGGGAGCTGTTTTTT.